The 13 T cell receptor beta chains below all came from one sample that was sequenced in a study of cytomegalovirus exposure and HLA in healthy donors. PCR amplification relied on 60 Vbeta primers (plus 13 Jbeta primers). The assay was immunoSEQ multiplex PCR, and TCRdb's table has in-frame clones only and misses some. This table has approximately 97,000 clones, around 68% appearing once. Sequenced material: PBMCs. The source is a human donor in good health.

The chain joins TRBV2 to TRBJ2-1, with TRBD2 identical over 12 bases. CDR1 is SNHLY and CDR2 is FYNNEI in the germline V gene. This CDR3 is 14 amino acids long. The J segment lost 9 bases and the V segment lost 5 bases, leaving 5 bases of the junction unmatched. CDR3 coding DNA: TGTGCCAGCAGTCAGACTAGCGGGAGCCCTGAGCAGTTCTTC. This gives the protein CASSQTSGSPEQFF.

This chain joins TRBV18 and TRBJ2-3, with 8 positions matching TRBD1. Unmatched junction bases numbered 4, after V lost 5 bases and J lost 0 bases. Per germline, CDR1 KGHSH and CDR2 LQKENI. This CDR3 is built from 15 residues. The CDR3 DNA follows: TGTGCCAGCTCAAGTGGACAGGGTAGCACAGATACGCAGTATTTT. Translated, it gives CASSSGQGSTDTQYF.

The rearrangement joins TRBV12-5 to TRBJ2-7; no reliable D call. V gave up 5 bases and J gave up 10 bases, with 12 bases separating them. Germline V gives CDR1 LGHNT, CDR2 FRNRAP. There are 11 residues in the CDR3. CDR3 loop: CASGTPVEQYF. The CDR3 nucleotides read TGTGCTAGTGGTACCCCGGTTGAACAGTACTTC.

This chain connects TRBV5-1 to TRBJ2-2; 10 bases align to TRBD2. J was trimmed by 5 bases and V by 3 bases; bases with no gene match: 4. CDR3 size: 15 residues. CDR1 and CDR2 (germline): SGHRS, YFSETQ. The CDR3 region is CASSWSSGGTGELFF. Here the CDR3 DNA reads TGCGCCAGCAGCTGGTCTAGCGGGGGTACCGGGGAGCTGTTTTTT.

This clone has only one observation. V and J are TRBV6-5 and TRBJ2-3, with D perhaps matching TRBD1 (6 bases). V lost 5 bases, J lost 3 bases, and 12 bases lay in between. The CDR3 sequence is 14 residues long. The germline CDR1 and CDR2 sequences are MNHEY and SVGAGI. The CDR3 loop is CASSRYRETDTQYF. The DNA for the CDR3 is TGTGCCAGCAGTCGATACAGGGAGACAGATACGCAGTATTTT.

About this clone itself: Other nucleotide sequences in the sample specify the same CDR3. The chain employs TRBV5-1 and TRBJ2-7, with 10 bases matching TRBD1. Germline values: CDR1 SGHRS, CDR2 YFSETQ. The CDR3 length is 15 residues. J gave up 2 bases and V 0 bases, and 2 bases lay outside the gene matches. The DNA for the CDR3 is TGCGCCAGCAGCTTGGCCGGACAGGGGGCCTACGAGCAGTACTTC. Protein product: CASSLAGQGAYEQYF. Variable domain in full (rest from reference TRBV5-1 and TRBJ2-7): KAGVTQTPRYLIKTRGQQVTLSCSPISGHRSVSWYQQTPGQGLQFLFEYFSETQRNKGNFPGRFSGRQFSNSRSEMNVSTLELGDSALYLCASSLAGQGAYEQYFGPGTRLTVT.

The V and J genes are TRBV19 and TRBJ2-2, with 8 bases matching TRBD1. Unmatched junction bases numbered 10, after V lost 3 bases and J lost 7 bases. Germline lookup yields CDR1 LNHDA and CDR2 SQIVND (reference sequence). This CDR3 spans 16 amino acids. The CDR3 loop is CASSIAGRGRYGELFF. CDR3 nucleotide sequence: TGTGCCAGTAGTATTGCCGGCAGGGGGCGATACGGGGAGCTGTTTTTT. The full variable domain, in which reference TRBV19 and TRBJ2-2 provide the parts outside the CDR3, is DGGITQSPKYLFRKEGQNVTLSCEQNLNHDAMYWYRQDPGQGLRLIYYSQIVNDFQKGDIAEGYSVSREKKESFPLTVTSAQKNPTAFYLCASSIAGRGRYGELFFGEGSRLTVL.

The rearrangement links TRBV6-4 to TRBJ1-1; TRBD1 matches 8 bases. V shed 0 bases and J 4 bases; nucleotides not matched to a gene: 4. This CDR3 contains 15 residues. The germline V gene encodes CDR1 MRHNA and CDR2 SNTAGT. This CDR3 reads CASSDSADRATEAFF. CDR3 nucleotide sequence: TGTGCCAGCAGTGACTCAGCGGACAGGGCCACTGAAGCTTTCTTT.

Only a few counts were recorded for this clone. The DNA for the CDR3 is TGTGCCAGCAGTCCGGGATCTAAGGGCGAGCAGTACTTC. It encodes CASSPGSKGEQYF. The V and J genes are TRBV6-5 and TRBJ2-7, with D possibly being TRBD2 (5 bases). Germline V gene data show CDR1 as MNHEY and CDR2 as SVGAGI. V was trimmed by 5 bases and J by 6 bases, leaving 14 bases between them. CDR3 length: 13 residues.

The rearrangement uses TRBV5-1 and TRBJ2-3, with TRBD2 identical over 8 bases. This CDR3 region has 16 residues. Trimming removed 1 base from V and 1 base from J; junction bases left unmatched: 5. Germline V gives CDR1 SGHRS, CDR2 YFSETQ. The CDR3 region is CASSLNGRAGTDTQYF. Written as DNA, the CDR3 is TGCGCCAGCAGCTTGAACGGGAGGGCCGGCACAGATACGCAGTATTTT. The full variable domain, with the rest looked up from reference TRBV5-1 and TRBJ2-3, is KAGVTQTPRYLIKTRGQQVTLSCSPISGHRSVSWYQQTPGQGLQFLFEYFSETQRNKGNFPGRFSGRQFSNSRSEMNVSTLELGDSALYLCASSLNGRAGTDTQYFGPGTRLTVL.

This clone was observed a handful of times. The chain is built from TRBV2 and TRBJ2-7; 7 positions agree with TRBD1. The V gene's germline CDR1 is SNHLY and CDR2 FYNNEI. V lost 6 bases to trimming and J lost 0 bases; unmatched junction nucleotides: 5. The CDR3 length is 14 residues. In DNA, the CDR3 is TGTGCCAGCAGCGGAGGACAGGCCTCCTACGAGCAGTACTTC. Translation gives CASSGGQASYEQYF.

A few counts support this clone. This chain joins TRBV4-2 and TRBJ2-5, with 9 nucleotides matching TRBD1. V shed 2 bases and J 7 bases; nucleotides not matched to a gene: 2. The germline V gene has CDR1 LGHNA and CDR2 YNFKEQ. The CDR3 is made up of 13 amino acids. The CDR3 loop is CASSQPGQGTQYF. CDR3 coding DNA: TGTGCCAGCAGCCAACCGGGACAGGGGACCCAGTACTTC.

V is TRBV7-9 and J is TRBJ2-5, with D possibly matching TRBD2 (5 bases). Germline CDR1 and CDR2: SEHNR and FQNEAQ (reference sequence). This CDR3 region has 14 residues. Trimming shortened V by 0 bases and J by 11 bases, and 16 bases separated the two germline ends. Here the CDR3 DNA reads TGTGCCAGCAGCTTAGCATCAGGATTGTGGGAGCAGTACTTC. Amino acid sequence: CASSLASGLWEQYF.